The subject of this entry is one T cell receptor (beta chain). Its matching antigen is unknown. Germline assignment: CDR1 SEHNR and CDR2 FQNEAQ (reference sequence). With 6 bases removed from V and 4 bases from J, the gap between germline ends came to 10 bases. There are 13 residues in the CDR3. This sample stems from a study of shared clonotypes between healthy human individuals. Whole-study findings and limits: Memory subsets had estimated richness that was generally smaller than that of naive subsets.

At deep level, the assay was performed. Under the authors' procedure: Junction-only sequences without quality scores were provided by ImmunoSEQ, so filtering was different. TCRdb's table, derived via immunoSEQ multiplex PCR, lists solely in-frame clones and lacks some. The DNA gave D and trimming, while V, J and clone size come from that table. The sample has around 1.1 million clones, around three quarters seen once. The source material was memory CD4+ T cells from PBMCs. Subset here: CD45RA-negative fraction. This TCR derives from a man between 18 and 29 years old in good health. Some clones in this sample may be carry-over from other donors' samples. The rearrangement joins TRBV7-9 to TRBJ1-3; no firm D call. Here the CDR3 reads CASRLLTGNTIYF. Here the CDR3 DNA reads TGTGCCAGCAGGCTCTTGACCGGAAACACCATATATTTT.